This TCR beta chain was identified in a study of cytomegalovirus exposure and HLA in healthy donors. Background on the study: The same platform was used for the 90 to 150 validation repertoires and the 500 to 700 first-cohort repertoires, a later analysis reported.

The CDR3 sequence is 15 residues long. Germline assignment: CDR1 MDHEN and CDR2 SYDVKM. V was shortened by 7 bases and J by 0 bases, with 13 bases between the two germline ends. As concerns this clone: The antigen remains unidentified.

Sequencing used immunoSEQ multiplex PCR; TCRdb keeps in-frame clones, though not all of them. The data show about 44,000 clones, 90% to 95% seen once. Study-level points and caveats: Specific recognition of CMV antigens was confirmed in vitro for three chains (all CMV-associated).

This sequence originates from a young woman in good health and CMV-seronegative. Material for sequencing was PBMCs. The rearrangement joins TRBV28 to TRBJ1-3; D possibly corresponds to TRBD1 (6 bases). The CDR3 nucleotides read TGTGCCAGCACTCAAGGACAGAACTCTGGAAACACCATATATTTT. This sequence encodes CASTQGQNSGNTIYF.